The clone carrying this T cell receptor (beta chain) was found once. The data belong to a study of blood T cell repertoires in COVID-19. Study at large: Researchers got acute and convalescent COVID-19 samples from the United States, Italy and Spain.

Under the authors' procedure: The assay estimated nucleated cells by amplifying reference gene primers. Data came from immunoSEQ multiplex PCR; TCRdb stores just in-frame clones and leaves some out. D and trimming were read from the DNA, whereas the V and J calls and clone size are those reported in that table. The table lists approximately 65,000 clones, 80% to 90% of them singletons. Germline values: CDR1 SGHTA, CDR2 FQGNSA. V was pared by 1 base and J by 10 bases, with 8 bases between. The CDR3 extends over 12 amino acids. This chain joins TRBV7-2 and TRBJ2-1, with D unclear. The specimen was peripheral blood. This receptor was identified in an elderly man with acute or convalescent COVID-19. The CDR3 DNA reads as TGTGCCAGCAGCTTAGATGGCTGGGAGCAGTTCTTC. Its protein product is CASSLDGWEQFF. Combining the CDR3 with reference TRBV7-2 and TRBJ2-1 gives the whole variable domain GAGVSQSPSNKVTEKGKDVELRCDPISGHTALYWYRQSLGQGLEFLIYFQGNSAPDKSGLPSDRFSAERTGGSVSTLTIQRTQQEDSAVYLCASSLDGWEQFFGPGTRLTVL.